This TCR beta chain was retrieved from a study of blood T cells in healthy people across ages. Study-level points and caveats: One million T cells yielded diversity estimates that were considered underestimates. As age increased, TCR beta diversity per million T cells fell in a roughly linear fashion.

The length of the CDR3 is 14 residues. Germline trimming cut 3 bases from V and 1 base from J; bases unmatched to any gene: 0. Germline CDR1 and CDR2: ENHRY and SYGVKD. PCR was performed a second time for about 7 to 12 cycles using a sample-barcoded 5' primer and a J-beta primer mix. Through a template-switch adaptor with 12 random nucleotides, each cDNA molecule received a tag. TCRdb reprocessed the 5' RACE reads via MiXCR and lists one record per CDR3 protein. The repertoire includes 1.5 million to 2 million distinct CDR3 sequences, under 30% of them detected once, and less than 9.5% sits in the top ten. This clonotype occurred a few times. Its antigen is unidentified. Healthy Caucasian individuals from Russia aged about 6 to 90 served as donors.

This sequence was found in a woman under 40 in good health. Sequencing was done on a sample of blood. This rearrangement joins TRBV10-3 to TRBJ2-3, with 8 bases fitting TRBD2. CDR3 in DNA: TGTGCCATCAGTGAACTAGCGGGCACAGATACGCAGTATTTT. Its translation: CAISELAGTDTQYF.